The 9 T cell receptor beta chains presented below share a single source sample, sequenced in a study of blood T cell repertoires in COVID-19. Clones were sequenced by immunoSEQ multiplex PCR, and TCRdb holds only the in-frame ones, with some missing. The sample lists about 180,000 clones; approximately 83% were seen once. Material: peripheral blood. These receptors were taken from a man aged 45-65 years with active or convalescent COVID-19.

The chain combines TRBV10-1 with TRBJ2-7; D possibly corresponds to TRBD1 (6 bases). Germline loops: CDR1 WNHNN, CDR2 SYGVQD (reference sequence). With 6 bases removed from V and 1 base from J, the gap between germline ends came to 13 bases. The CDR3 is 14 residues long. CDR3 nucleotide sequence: TGCGCCAGCAGGCCTGGGGGCAAATCCTACGAGCAGTACTTC. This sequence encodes CASRPGGKSYEQYF.

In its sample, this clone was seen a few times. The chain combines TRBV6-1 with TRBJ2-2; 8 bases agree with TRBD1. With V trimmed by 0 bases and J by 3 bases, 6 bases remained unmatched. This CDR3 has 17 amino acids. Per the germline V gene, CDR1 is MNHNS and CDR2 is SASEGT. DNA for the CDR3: TGTGCCAGCAGTGAAGCAAGGGACAGGAGATACACCGGGGAGCTGTTTTTT. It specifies CASSEARDRRYTGELFF.

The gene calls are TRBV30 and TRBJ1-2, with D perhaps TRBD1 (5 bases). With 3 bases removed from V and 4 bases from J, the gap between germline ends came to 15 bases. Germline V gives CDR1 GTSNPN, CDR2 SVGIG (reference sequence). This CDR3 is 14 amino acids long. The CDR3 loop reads CAWSLLQAAYGYTF. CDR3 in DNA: TGTGCCTGGAGCCTTCTACAGGCTGCCTATGGCTACACCTTC.

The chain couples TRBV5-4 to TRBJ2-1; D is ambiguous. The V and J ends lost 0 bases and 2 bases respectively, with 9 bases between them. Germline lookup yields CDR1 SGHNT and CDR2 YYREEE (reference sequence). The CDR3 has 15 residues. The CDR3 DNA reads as TGTGCCAGCAGCTTGGAACTACCCCCCTACAATGAGCAGTTCTTC. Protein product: CASSLELPPYNEQFF.

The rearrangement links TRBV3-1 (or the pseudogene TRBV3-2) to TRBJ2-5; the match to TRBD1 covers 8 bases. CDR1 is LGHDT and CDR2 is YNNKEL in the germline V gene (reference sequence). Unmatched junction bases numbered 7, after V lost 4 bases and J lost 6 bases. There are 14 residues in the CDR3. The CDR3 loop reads CASSLGQGLQTQYF. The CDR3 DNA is TGTGCCAGCAGCCTAGGACAGGGCTTGCAGACCCAGTACTTC.

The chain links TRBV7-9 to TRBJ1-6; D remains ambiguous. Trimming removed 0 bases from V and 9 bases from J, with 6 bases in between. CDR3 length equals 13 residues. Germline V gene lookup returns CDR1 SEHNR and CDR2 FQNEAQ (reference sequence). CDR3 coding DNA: TGTGCCAGCAGCTTAGCGGGGAGTTCACCCCTCCACTTT. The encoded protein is CASSLAGSSPLHF.

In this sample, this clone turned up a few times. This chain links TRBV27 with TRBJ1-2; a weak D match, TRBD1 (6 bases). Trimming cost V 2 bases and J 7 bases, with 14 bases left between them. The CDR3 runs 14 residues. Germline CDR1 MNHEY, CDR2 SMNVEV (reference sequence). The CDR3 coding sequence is TGTGCCAGCAGTTTAGGTCGGGGGGCTGGTGGCTACACCTTC. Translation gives CASSLGRGAGGYTF.

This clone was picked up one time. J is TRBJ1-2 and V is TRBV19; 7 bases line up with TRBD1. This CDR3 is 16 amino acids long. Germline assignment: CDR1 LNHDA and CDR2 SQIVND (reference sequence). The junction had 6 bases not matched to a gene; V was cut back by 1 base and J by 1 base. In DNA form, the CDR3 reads TGTGCCAGTAGTATAGTAGCGACAGGGATTAACTATGGCTACACCTTC. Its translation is CASSIVATGINYGYTF.

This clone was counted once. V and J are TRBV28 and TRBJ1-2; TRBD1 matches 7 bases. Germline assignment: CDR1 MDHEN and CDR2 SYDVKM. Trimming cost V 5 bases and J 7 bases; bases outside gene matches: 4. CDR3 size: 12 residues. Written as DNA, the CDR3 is TGTGCCAGCAGTCGACAGGGAAGTGGCTACACCTTC. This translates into CASSRQGSGYTF.